This is a list of T cell receptor beta chains from one sample in a study of blood T cell repertoires in COVID-19. Repertoires were generated with immunoSEQ multiplex PCR, while TCRdb's copy carries only in-frame clones and drops some. The data hold 100,000 to 150,000 clones, with 86% observed a single time. The sequencing input was peripheral blood. Every receptor here comes from a woman in her seventies with COVID-19, enrolled during active disease. The CDR3 runs from the conserved cysteine through the conserved F or W. The order of the fields is J gene, V gene, clone size, D gene, CDR3 protein, CDR3 DNA. A D gene is named only where the DNA matches it firmly. Not all rows give a size; the values are once, few, many and, for expanded clones, a class.

TRBJ1-2 TRBV29-1 - TRBD1 CSVRDRVENGYTF TGCAGCGTTCGGGACAGGGTTGAGAATGGCTACACCTTC
TRBJ2-1 TRBV2 - TRBD1 CASSKNSPGQLLGNEQFF TGTGCCAGCAGTAAAAACTCACCGGGACAGCTATTGGGCAATGAGCAGTTCTTC
TRBJ1-1 TRBV5-5 - - CASSLSRLTEAFF TGTGCCAGCAGCTTGTCTAGGCTCACTGAAGCTTTCTTT
TRBJ2-5 TRBV4-1 - - CASSRLPQAISQETQYF TGCGCCAGCAGCCGCTTGCCTCAGGCGATCTCCCAAGAGACCCAGTACTTC
TRBJ1-4 TRBV19 - TRBD1 CASLGRQGNEKLFF TGTGCCAGTCTAGGGCGACAGGGGAATGAAAAACTGTTTTTT
TRBJ1-5 TRBV6-5 - - CASSYRDRAQPQHF TGTGCCAGCAGTTATCGGGATAGGGCCCAGCCCCAGCATTTT
TRBJ2-1 TRBV19 - - CASSIEPGSYNEQFF TGTGCCAGTAGTATAGAGCCAGGGTCCTACAATGAGCAGTTCTTC
TRBJ2-5 TRBV18 - - CASSPPVQETQYF TGTGCCAGCTCACCACCCGTCCAAGAGACCCAGTACTTC
TRBJ2-7 TRBV6-5 - - CASRKHRDSTYEQYF TGTGCCAGCAGGAAACACCGGGACTCCACCTACGAGCAGTACTTC
TRBJ2-5 TRBV4-1 - TRBD2 CASSQEGTSEETQYF TGCGCCAGCAGCCAAGAGGGGACTAGCGAAGAGACCCAGTACTTC
TRBJ1-2 TRBV13 once - CASSLVWEGVFYGYTF TGTGCCAGCAGCTTAGTGTGGGAAGGGGTTTTCTATGGCTACACCTTC
TRBJ2-7 TRBV5-1 - TRBD1 CASTGLQGARYEQYF TGCGCCAGCACCGGCCTACAGGGGGCTCGGTACGAGCAGTACTTC
TRBJ2-3 TRBV5-1 - TRBD2 CASSPGTSGGADTQYF TGCGCCAGCAGCCCCGGGACTAGCGGGGGCGCAGATACGCAGTATTTT
TRBJ2-5 TRBV2 - - CASRAGSTRETQYF TGTGCCAGCAGAGCCGGGAGCACGCGGGAGACCCAGTACTTC
TRBJ2-3 TRBV24-1 few - CATRPRGAGEDTQYF TGTGCCACCAGACCCCGGGGGGCTGGGGAGGATACGCAGTATTTT
TRBJ2-5 TRBV5-1 - - CASSLGLDPLETQYF TGCGCCAGCAGCTTGGGCCTAGACCCCCTAGAGACCCAGTACTTC
TRBJ1-2 TRBV5-1 - - CASSSGVNYGYTF TGCGCCAGCAGCTCGGGGGTAAACTATGGCTACACCTTC
TRBJ1-3 TRBV5-1 few - CASSLDGLTGNTIYF TGCGCCAGCAGCTTGGATGGGCTCACCGGAAACACCATATATTTT
TRBJ2-6 TRBV7-2 - TRBD2 CASTLSGGISGANVLTF TGTGCCAGCACCCTTAGCGGGGGCATCTCTGGGGCCAACGTCCTGACTTTC
TRBJ2-2 TRBV5-1 - - CASSSNTNTGELFF TGCGCCAGCAGCTCCAACACGAACACCGGGGAGCTGTTTTTT
TRBJ1-1 TRBV15 - TRBD1 CATSVGQGFSEAFF TGTGCCACCAGCGTGGGACAGGGGTTTTCTGAAGCTTTCTTT
TRBJ2-3 TRBV10-1 - - CASSGQASTDTQYF TGCGCCAGCAGTGGACAAGCTAGCACAGATACGCAGTATTTT
TRBJ2-7 TRBV3-1/TRBV3-2 - - CASSHNNGEQYF TGTGCCAGCAGCCATAATAACGGGGAGCAGTACTTC
TRBJ1-3 TRBV4-1 - - CASSQVSSGNTIYF TGCGCCAGCAGCCAAGTCTCCTCTGGAAACACCATATATTTT
TRBJ1-4 TRBV27 - TRBD1 CASSPWTGISEKLFF TGTGCCAGCAGTCCATGGACAGGGATTAGCGAAAAACTGTTTTTT
TRBJ1-6 TRBV19 - TRBD1 CASSNMGQLGFSPLHF TGTGCCAGTAGTAATATGGGACAGTTGGGGTTTTCACCCCTCCACTTT
TRBJ2-1 TRBV9 - TRBD1 CASSDRDREWDEQFF TGTGCCAGCAGCGACCGGGACAGGGAGTGGGATGAGCAGTTCTTC
TRBJ2-7 TRBV5-4 - TRBD1 CASSLDRVDEQYF TGTGCCAGCAGCCTGGACAGGGTCGACGAGCAGTACTTC
TRBJ1-2 TRBV3-1/TRBV3-2 - - CASSQERGGRYGYTF TGTGCCAGCAGCCAAGAAAGAGGGGGAAGATATGGCTACACCTTC
TRBJ1-1 TRBV6-5 once TRBD1 CASSYSQGGEHVEAFF TGTGCCAGCAGTTACTCCCAGGGGGGCGAACACGTTGAAGCTTTCTTT
TRBJ2-3 TRBV2 - TRBD2 CASRPAGVDTQYF TGTGCCAGCAGACCAGCGGGGGTTGATACGCAGTATTTT